This passage covers 23 T cell receptor beta chains from one sample sequenced in a study of identical twins. TCRdb reprocessed the 5' RACE reads with MiXCR, giving one entry per CDR3 protein. This table holds hundreds of thousands of distinct CDR3 sequences, 8.6% found once. These data are also associated with another study on yellow fever vaccine responses in identical twins.

Material for sequencing was PBMCs. The receptors originated from a woman in her late teens or twenties in good health.

This clonotype has just a few counts. The V gene is TRBV4-1, the J gene TRBJ2-3; D remains ambiguous. There are 18 residues in the CDR3. The V and J ends lost 0 bases and 1 base respectively, with 17 bases between them. Per the germline V gene, CDR1 is MGHRA and CDR2 is YSYEKL. CDR3 amino acids: CASSQDAPAALGTDTQYF. CDR3 DNA: TGCGCCAGCAGCCAAGACGCCCCCGCAGCCCTTGGCACAGATACGCAGTATTTT.

There are many counts of this clonotype. The chain has TRBV12-3 or TRBV12-4 and TRBJ1-2; tentative D call: TRBD1 (5 bases). This CDR3 comprises 13 residues. The V gene lost 4 bases and the J gene lost 8 bases, with 14 bases spanning the gap. For the CDR3, the DNA is TGTGCCAGCAGTTGGGACTCCAGCAGGGGCTACACCTTC. Translation: CASSWDSSRGYTF.

This clonotype was found many times. At one of its ends the junction is not consistent with the germline gene, which may arise from a read error. J is TRBJ2-3 and V is TRBV12-3 or TRBV12-4, with D uncertain. The CDR3 is made up of 13 amino acids. CDR3 loop: CASSFEGTDTQYF. CDR3 in DNA: TGCGCCAGCAGCTTCGAAGGCACAGATACGCAGTATTTT.

This chain joins TRBV20-1 and TRBJ2-5; no definite D call. Germline V gene lookup returns CDR1 DFQATT and CDR2 SNEGSKA (reference sequence). Between the trimmed V and J ends, which lost 5 bases and 3 bases, there was a span of 13 bases. CDR3 length: 13 residues. The CDR3, as DNA: TGCAGTGCTTTCCAATCGGGTAAAGAGACCCAGTACTTC. This translates into CSAFQSGKETQYF.

The genes are TRBV12-3 or TRBV12-4 and TRBJ2-7, with 9 bases lining up with TRBD1. The CDR3 totals 12 residues. The V and J ends lost 3 bases and 12 bases, in that order; junction bases with no gene match: 6. The CDR3 DNA reads as TGTGCCAGCAGTTTCGGGGGGACAGGGATGTACTTC. It is translated as CASSFGGTGMYF.

There are a few counts of this clonotype. The chain's CDR3 is CATSEVEGEKLFF. CDR3 DNA sequence: TGTGCCACCAGCGAGGTAGAGGGTGAAAAACTGTTTTTT. The chain joins TRBV15 to TRBJ1-4; D gene uncertain. V was pared by 5 bases and J by 7 bases, with 11 bases between. Germline CDR1 LNHNV, CDR2 YYDKDF (reference sequence). The CDR3 totals 13 residues.

This clonotype turned up a few times. The rearrangement uses TRBV19 and TRBJ2-3; TRBD2 is a possible D gene (6 bases). Trimming left V 6 bases short and J 0 bases short, with 16 bases between. CDR1 is LNHDA and CDR2 is SQIVND in the germline V gene (reference sequence). The CDR3 extends over 16 amino acids. CDR3 coding DNA: TGTGCCAGTAGGCGCCGGGACCGGGGGAGCACAGATACGCAGTATTTT. Amino acid sequence: CASRRRDRGSTDTQYF.

J is TRBJ2-5 and V is TRBV7-8, with TRBD2 matching over 12 bases. This CDR3 comprises 17 residues. V shed 5 bases, J shed 7 bases, and the junction held 14 bases outside the gene matches. Germline CDR1 is SGHVS and CDR2 is FQNEAQ. The CDR3: CASSRSALAGGGTTQYF. CDR3 DNA sequence: TGTGCCAGCAGCAGGTCCGCGCTAGCGGGAGGGGGGACGACCCAGTACTTC.

At least ten counts were recorded for this clonotype. The genes are TRBV12-3 or TRBV12-4 and TRBJ2-1, with 9 bases lining up with TRBD2. The CDR3 is 13 amino acids. V shed 9 bases and J 9 bases; nucleotides not matched to a gene: 9. Written as DNA, the CDR3 is TGTGCCAGTATCATAGCGGGAGCGGTTGAGCAGTTCTTC. This translates into CASIIAGAVEQFF.

This chain links TRBV5-1 with TRBJ2-2, with 9 nucleotides matching TRBD1. CDR3 length: 15 residues. With V trimmed by 6 bases and J by 1 base, 4 bases remained unmatched. Germline V lookup: CDR1 SGHRS, CDR2 YFSETQ. CDR3 coding DNA: TGCGCCAGCACCGTGACAGGGGGGAACACCGGGGAGCTGTTTTTT. Protein product: CASTVTGGNTGELFF.

This clonotype was counted ten times or more. This chain links TRBV12-3 or TRBV12-4 with TRBJ2-1, with no clear D. Trimming took 0 bases from V and 3 from J, leaving 0 bases between them. The CDR3 contains 12 residues. DNA for the CDR3: TGTGCCAGCAGTTTAGCCTACAATGAGCAGTTCTTC. It specifies CASSLAYNEQFF.

This clonotype appeared a few times. The rearrangement uses TRBV27 and TRBJ1-1, with a tentative D call TRBD1 (5 bases). This CDR3 is 13 amino acids long. CDR1 and CDR2 from the germline V gene are MNHEY and SMNVEV (reference sequence). V lost 8 bases and J 3 bases, leaving 13 bases between the germline ends. The CDR3: CASGSMGDTEAFF. CDR3 sequence (DNA): TGTGCCAGCGGATCGATGGGGGACACTGAAGCTTTCTTT.

This clonotype was counted a few times. The V gene is TRBV12-3 or TRBV12-4, the J gene TRBJ2-7; D possibly corresponds to TRBD1 (5 bases). Trimming cost V 6 bases and J 1 base, with 13 bases left between them. The CDR3 is 14 amino acids. CDR3 DNA sequence: TGTGCCAGCAGAGGGGCAGTGGAGTCCTACGAGCAGTACTTC. This gives the protein CASRGAVESYEQYF.

The V and J genes are TRBV11-2 and TRBJ2-5, with D possibly TRBD1 on 6 matching bases. Germline V gene sequence: CDR1 SGHAT, CDR2 FQNNGV. This CDR3 spans 15 amino acids. Trimming removed 4 bases from V and 4 bases from J, with 16 bases in between. CDR3 loop: CASSSQGRSGETQYF. The CDR3 DNA sequence: TGTGCCAGCAGCTCACAGGGACGAAGTGGAGAGACCCAGTACTTC.

This sequence joins TRBV27 and TRBJ2-1, with D unresolved. V gave up 5 bases and J gave up 9 bases, with 11 bases separating them. This CDR3 has 12 amino acids. Germline V gives CDR1 MNHEY, CDR2 SMNVEV (reference sequence). The CDR3 loop is CASSPYMGEQFF. The CDR3 DNA reads as TGTGCCAGCAGTCCCTACATGGGTGAGCAGTTCTTC.

The chain links TRBV5-1 to TRBJ2-1; perhaps D is TRBD1 or TRBD2 (6 bases each). Germline-derived CDR1 and CDR2 are SGHRS and YFSETQ. The CDR3 is 16 amino acids. V was cut by 4 bases and J by 4 bases, with 18 bases left in between. The CDR3 region has the DNA TGCGCCAGCAGCCGAGGAGGGGGGAGATTTTACAATGAGCAGTTCTTC. It yields the protein CASSRGGGRFYNEQFF.

The rearrangement links TRBV6-1 to TRBJ2-1; 8 bases are a match to TRBD1. The V and J ends lost 5 bases and 3 bases, in that order; junction bases with no gene match: 12. The CDR3 length is 17 residues. Germline CDR1 and CDR2: MNHNS and SASEGT. In DNA, the CDR3 is TGTGCCAGCAGTCAAACCGGGACAGGCCTGCTCTACAATGAGCAGTTCTTC. It codes for CASSQTGTGLLYNEQFF.

The sample holds a few counts of this clonotype. This chain uses TRBV15 with TRBJ2-6; the D is unclear. The CDR3 is 15 residues long. Germline CDR1 is LNHNV and CDR2 is YYDKDF (reference sequence). V lost 4 bases and J 2 bases, leaving 9 bases between the germline ends. CDR3 amino acids: CATSTDSAGANVLTF. CDR3 DNA: TGTGCCACCAGCACCGACTCTGCTGGGGCCAACGTCCTGACTTTC.

The rearrangement uses TRBV12-3 or TRBV12-4 and TRBJ2-1; D is ambiguous. V was shortened by 6 bases and J by 6 bases, with 12 bases between the two germline ends. The CDR3 covers 13 residues. The CDR3 coding sequence is TGTGCCAGCAGCTTTCGCAGGATCAATGAGCAGTTCTTC. Amino acid sequence: CASSFRRINEQFF.

The chain joins TRBV4-3 to TRBJ1-2; D unclear. V was trimmed by 4 bases and J by 0 bases, leaving 6 bases between them. From germline, CDR1 is LGHNA and CDR2 YSLEER. The CDR3 totals 13 residues. The CDR3 region is CASSPLSNYGYTF. As DNA, the CDR3 is TGCGCCAGCAGCCCCCTATCTAACTATGGCTACACCTTC.

This clonotype came up many times. V gene TRBV29-1 combines with J gene TRBJ2-1; D is unclear. Trimming removed 7 bases from V and 7 bases from J, with 8 bases in between. The CDR3 length is 10 residues. Per the germline V gene, CDR1 is SQVTM and CDR2 is ANQGSEA. The CDR3 sequence: CSARQNEQFF. For the CDR3, the DNA is TGCAGCGCCCGACAAAATGAGCAGTTCTTC.

The V and J genes are TRBV4-3 and TRBJ2-1; the D gene could be TRBD1 or TRBD2 (5 bases each). The germline V gene has CDR1 LGHNA and CDR2 YSLEER. The CDR3 loop spans 14 amino acids. V lost 1 base, J lost 9 bases, and 13 bases lay in between. The CDR3 sequence: CASSQAGLAGEQFF. CDR3 sequence (DNA): TGCGCCAGCAGCCAAGCAGGGCTAGCTGGTGAGCAGTTCTTC.

This clonotype was picked up a small number of times. The rearrangement links TRBV7-9 to TRBJ2-3; TRBD2 is a possible D gene (5 bases). CDR1 SEHNR and CDR2 FQNEAQ come from the germline V gene (reference sequence). This CDR3 contains 15 residues. Trimming removed 1 base at V and 7 bases at J, with 15 bases between. The DNA for the CDR3 is TGTGCCAGCAGCTTAGTAGGAGGCCAGGCTCATACGCAGTATTTT. It yields the protein CASSLVGGQAHTQYF.